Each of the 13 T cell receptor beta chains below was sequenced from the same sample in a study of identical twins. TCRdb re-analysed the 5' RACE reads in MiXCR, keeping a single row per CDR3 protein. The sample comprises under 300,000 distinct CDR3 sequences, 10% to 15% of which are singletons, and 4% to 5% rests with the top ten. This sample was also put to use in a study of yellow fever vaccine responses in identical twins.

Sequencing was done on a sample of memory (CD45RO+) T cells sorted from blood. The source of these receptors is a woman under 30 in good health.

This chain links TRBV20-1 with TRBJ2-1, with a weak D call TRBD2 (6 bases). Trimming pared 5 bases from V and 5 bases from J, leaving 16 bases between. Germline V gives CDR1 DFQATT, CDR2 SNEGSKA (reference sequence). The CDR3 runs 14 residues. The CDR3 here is CSAAFGGADNEQFF. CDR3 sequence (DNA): TGCAGTGCTGCCTTCGGCGGGGCAGACAATGAGCAGTTCTTC.

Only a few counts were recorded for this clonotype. This CDR3 is CASSWSGTSTDTQYF. The CDR3 region has the DNA TGTGCCAGCAGTTGGAGCGGGACTAGCACAGATACGCAGTATTTT. The chain has TRBV12-3 or TRBV12-4 and TRBJ2-3; 7 bases agree with TRBD2. CDR3 length equals 15 residues. With 4 bases clipped from V and 0 bases from J, the junction kept 4 bases outside the gene matches.

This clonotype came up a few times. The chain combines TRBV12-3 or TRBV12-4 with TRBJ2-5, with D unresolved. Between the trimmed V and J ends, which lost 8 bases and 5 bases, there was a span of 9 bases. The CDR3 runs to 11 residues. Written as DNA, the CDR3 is TGTGCCAGCGGCTTCCGGGAGACCCAGTACTTC. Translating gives CASGFRETQYF.

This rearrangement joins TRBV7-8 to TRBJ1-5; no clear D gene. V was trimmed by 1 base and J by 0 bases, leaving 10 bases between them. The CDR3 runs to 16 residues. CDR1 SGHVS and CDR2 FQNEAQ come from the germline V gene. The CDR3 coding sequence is TGTGCCAGCAGCTTAGGGGCTTTAGTTAGCAATCAGCCCCAGCATTTT. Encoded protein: CASSLGALVSNQPQHF.

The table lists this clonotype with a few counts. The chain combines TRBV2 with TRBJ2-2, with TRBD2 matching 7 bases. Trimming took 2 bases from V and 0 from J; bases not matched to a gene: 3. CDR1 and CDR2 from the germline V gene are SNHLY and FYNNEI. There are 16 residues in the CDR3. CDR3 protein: CASSEKSGANTGELFF. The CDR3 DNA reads TGTGCCAGCAGTGAAAAGAGCGGGGCGAACACCGGGGAGCTGTTTTTT.

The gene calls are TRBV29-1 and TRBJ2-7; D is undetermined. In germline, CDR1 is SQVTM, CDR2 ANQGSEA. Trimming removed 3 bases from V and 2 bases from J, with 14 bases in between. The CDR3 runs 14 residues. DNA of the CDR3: TGCAGCGTTGAGTCAGTCAGCGAGACCTACGAGCAGTACTTC. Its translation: CSVESVSETYEQYF.

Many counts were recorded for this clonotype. In DNA form, the CDR3 reads TGTGCCAGCAGTTTCTCAAGGGGGGGAATGACCGGGGAGCTGTTTTTT. Protein: CASSFSRGGMTGELFF. The rearrangement links TRBV12-3 or TRBV12-4 to TRBJ2-2, with D perhaps TRBD2 (7 bases). The CDR3 loop spans 16 amino acids. V lost 3 bases, J lost 5 bases, and 16 bases lay in between.

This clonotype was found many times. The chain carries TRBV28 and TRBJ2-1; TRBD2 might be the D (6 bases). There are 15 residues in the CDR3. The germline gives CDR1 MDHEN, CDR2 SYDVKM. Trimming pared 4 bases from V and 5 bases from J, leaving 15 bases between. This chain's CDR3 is CASSSRGDFHNEQFF. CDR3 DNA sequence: TGTGCCAGCAGTTCCCGAGGGGACTTTCACAATGAGCAGTTCTTC.

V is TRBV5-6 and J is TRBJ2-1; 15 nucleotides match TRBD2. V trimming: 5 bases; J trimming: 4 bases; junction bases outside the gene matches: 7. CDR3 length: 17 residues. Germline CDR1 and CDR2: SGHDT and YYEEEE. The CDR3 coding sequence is TGTGCCAGCAGACCGGGACTAGCGGGAGGAAAGTACAATGAGCAGTTCTTC. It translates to CASRPGLAGGKYNEQFF.

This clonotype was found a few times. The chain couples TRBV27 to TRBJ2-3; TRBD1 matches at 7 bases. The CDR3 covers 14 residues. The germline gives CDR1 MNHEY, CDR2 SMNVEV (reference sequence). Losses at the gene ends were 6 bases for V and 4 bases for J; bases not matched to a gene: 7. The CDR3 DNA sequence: TGTGCCAGCAGGCGCCCTGGACAGGCAGATACGCAGTATTTT. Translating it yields CASRRPGQADTQYF.

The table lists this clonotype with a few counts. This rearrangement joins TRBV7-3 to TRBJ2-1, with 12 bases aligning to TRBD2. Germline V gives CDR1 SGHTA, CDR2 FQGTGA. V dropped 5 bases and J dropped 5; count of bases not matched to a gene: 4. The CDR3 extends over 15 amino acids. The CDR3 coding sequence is TGTGCCAGCAGCATGGGACTAGCGGGCAACAATGAGCAGTTCTTC. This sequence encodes CASSMGLAGNNEQFF.

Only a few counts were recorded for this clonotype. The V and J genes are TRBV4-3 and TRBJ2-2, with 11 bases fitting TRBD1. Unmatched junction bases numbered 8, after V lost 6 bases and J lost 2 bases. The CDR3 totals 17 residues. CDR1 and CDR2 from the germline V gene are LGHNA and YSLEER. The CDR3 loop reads CASRRTGGGVNTGELFF. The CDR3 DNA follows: TGCGCCAGCAGACGGACAGGGGGCGGTGTTAACACCGGGGAGCTGTTTTTT.

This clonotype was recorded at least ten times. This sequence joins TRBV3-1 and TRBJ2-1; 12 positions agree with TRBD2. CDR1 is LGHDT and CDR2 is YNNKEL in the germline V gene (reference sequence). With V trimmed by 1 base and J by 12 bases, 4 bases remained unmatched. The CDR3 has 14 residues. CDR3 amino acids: CASSQGTSGARQFF. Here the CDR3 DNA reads TGTGCCAGCAGCCAAGGGACTAGCGGGGCCCGGCAGTTCTTC.